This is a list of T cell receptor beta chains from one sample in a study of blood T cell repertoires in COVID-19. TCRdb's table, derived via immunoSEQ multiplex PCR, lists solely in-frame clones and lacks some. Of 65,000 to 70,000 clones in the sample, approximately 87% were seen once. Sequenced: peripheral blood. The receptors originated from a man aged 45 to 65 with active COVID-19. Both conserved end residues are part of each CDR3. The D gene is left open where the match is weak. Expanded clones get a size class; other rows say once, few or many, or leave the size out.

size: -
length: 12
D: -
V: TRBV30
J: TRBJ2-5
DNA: TGTGCCTGGTCTAGGTTCCAAGAGACCCAGTACTTC
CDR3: CAWSRFQETQYF

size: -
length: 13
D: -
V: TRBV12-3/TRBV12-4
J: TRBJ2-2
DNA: TGTGCCAGCAGTTTCGGGAACACCGGGGAGCTGTTTTTT
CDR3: CASSFGNTGELFF

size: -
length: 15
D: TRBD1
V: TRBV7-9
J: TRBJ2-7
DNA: TGTGCCAGCAGCTTAGGGGGACAGGGGCGAAGCGAGCAGTACTTC
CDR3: CASSLGGQGRSEQYF

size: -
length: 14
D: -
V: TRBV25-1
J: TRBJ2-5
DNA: TGTGCCAGCAGTGAATCAATCGGAGGGAGAGACCAGTACTTC
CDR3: CASSESIGGRDQYF

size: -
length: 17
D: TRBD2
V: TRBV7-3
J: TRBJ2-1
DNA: TGTGCCAGCAGCTTCCTCTCGGGCCGACTAGCGCCCAATGAGCAGTTCTTC
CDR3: CASSFLSGRLAPNEQFF

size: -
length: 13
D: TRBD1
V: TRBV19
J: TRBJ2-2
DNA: TGTGCCAGTAAAGCAGGGGGAATCGGGGAGCTGTTTTTT
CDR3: CASKAGGIGELFF

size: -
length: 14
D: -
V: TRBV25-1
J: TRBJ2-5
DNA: TGTGCCAGCAGTGGATCGGGTAGCCTCGAGACCCAGTACTTC
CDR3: CASSGSGSLETQYF

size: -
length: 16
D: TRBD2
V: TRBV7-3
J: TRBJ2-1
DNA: TGTGCCAGCAGCTTAAATCGTCTAGCGGGAGGGTTCGAGCAGTTCTTC
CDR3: CASSLNRLAGGFEQFF

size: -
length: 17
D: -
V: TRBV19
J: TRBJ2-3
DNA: TGTGCCAGTAGTATAGGGTGGCAGGTCGGTGACACAGATACGCAGTATTTT
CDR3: CASSIGWQVGDTDTQYF

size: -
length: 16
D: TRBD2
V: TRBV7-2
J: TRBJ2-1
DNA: TGTGCCAGCAGCCCGGGGACTAGCGGGAGGGCAGGGGAGCAGTTCTTC
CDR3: CASSPGTSGRAGEQFF

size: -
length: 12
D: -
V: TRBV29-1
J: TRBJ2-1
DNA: TGCAGCGTTGGCATTTCGGGAGAAGAGCAGTTCTTC
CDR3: CSVGISGEEQFF

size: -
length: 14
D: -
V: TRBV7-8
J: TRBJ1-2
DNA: TGTGCCAGCAGCTTAGGTTCCGCGGGGTATGGCTACACCTTC
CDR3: CASSLGSAGYGYTF

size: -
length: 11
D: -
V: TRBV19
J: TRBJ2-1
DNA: TGTGCCACCCGAGGGCCAGTACTTCTCTTCTTC
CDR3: CATRGPVLLFF

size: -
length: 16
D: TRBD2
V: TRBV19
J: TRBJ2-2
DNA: TGTGCCAGTAGTGTCCGAGCGGGAGGCGTTACCGGGGAGCTGTTTTTT
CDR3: CASSVRAGGVTGELFF

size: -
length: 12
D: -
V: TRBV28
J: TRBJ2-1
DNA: TGTGCCAGCAGTTCGGTAACGTTTGAGCAGTTCTTC
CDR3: CASSSVTFEQFF

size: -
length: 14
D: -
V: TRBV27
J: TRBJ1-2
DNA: TGTGCCAGCAGTTCCGGGACAACTAACTATGGCTACACCTTC
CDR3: CASSSGTTNYGYTF

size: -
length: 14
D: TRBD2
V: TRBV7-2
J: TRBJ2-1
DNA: TGTGCCAGCAGCTTAAAGAGCGGGAGGGCCAGGTGGTTCTTC
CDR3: CASSLKSGRARWFF

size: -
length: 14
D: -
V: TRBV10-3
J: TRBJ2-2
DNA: TGTGCCATCAGATTAGCGGAATACACCGGGGAGCTGTTTTTT
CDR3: CAIRLAEYTGELFF

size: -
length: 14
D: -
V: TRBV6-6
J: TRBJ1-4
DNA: TGTGCCAGCAGTCCCAGGGGCTCTAATGAAAAACTGTTTTTT
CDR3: CASSPRGSNEKLFF

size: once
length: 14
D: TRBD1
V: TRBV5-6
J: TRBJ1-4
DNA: TGTGCCAGCAGATTCCAGGGGGCTGGCGAAAAACTGTTTTTT
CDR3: CASRFQGAGEKLFF

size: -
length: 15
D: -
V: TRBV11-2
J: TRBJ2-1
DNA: TGTGCCAGCAGCCCGCGCCGGGCCGAGGGGGTACGGCAGTTCTTC
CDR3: CASSPRRAEGVRQFF

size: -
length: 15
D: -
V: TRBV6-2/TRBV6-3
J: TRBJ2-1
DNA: TGTGCCAGCAGTTTAGCACCCAATCAGTACAATGAGCAGTTCTTC
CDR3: CASSLAPNQYNEQFF

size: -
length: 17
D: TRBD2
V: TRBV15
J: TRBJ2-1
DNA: TGTGCCACCAGCAGAGAGGCTAGCGGGAGCTCCTACAATGAGCAGTTCTTC
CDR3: CATSREASGSSYNEQFF

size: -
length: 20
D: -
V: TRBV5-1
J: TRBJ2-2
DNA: TGCGCCAGCAGCTTGGCGCGGACCTTCGGTTTTCGGGGTGGAACCGGGGAGCTGTTTTTT
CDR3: CASSLARTFGFRGGTGELFF

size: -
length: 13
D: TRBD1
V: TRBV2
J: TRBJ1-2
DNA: TGTGCCAGCCAAAATACAGGGGTAGAGGGCTACACCTTC
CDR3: CASQNTGVEGYTF

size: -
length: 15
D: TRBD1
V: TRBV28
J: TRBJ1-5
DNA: TGTGCCAGCAGTCCTCCGGGACAGGGCGGACAGCCCCAGCATTTT
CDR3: CASSPPGQGGQPQHF

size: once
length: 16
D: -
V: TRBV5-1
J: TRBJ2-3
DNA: TGCGCCAGCAGCTTGGCCGGGTTTCGGGGCACAGATACGCAGTATTTT
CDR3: CASSLAGFRGTDTQYF

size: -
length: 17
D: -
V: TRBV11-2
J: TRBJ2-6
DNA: TGTGCCAGCAGCCCCCGGACAGTCCGTTCTGGGGCCAACGTCCTGACTTTC
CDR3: CASSPRTVRSGANVLTF

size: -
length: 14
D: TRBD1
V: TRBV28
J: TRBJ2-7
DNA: TGTGCCAGCAGTTCCGGACAGGGCCCCTACGAGCAGTACTTC
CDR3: CASSSGQGPYEQYF

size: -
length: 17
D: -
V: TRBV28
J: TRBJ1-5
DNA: TGTGCCAGCACCCGCTTGAGGGAGCCCATCAATAATCAGCCCCAGCATTTT
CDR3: CASTRLREPINNQPQHF

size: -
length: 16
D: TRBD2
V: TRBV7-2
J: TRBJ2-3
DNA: TGTGCCAGCTGGGGGCGACTAGCGGGAGGTGCAGATACGCAGTATTTT
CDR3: CASWGRLAGGADTQYF

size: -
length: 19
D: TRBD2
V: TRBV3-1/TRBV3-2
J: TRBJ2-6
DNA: TGTGCCAGCAGCCAATACGGGACTAGCGGGAGTGCTGGGGCCAACGTCCTGACTTTC
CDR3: CASSQYGTSGSAGANVLTF

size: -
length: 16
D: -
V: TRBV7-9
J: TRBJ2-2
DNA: TGTGCCAGCAGCTTAAGACAGGACATTGGCACCGGGGAGCTGTTTTTT
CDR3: CASSLRQDIGTGELFF

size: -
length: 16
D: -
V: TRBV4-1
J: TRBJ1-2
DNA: TGCGCCAGCAGCCCGACAACAACACAGGAGATCTATGGCTACACCTTC
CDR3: CASSPTTTQEIYGYTF

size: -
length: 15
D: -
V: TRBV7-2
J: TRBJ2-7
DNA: TGTGCCAGCAGCTTAGCGCAGGGCAGGCCCTACGAGCAGTACTTC
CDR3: CASSLAQGRPYEQYF

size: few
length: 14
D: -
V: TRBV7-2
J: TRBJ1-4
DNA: TGTGCCAGCAGCCCCTCGCAGGGTTCTGGAAAACTGTTTTTT
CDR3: CASSPSQGSGKLFF

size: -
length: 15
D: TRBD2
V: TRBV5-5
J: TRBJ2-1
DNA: TGTGCCAGCAGCTTCGAAGCGGGAGGGTGGAATGAGCAGTTCTTC
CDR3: CASSFEAGGWNEQFF

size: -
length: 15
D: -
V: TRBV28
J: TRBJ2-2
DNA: TGTGCCAGCAGGTCACAGGGAACGAACACCGGGGAGCTGTTTTTT
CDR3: CASRSQGTNTGELFF

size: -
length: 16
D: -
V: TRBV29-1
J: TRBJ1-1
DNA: TGCAGCGTCCCCTATAACTCCAGGGAGGGTAACACTGAAGCTTTCTTT
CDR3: CSVPYNSREGNTEAFF

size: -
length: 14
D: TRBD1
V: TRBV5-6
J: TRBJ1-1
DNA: TGTGCCAGCAGCTTCATTACAGGGGAAACTGAAGCTTTCTTT
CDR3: CASSFITGETEAFF